The 15 T cell receptor beta chains below were found in one sample sequenced in a study of T cells in Graves' hyperthyroidism and ophthalmopathy. Authors of the study amplified TCR beta CDR3 regions from RNA transcripts. Using the HTBI primer set, a first-round RT-PCR was run on the TCR CDR3. A single record per CDR3 protein comes from TCRdb applying MiXCR to the multiplex PCR reads. This sample yields 650,000 to 800,000 distinct CDR3 sequences, of which 45% are seen a single time; more than 7% belongs to the top ten. What was sequenced was peripheral blood or thyroid tissue (not recorded which). These receptors originate from an adult man with Graves' disease, either hyperthyroidism or ophthalmopathy (not recorded which).

The rearrangement joins TRBV20-1 to TRBJ2-2, with D perhaps matching TRBD2 (6 bases). V was clipped by 6 bases and J by 2 bases, with 13 bases between them. CDR3 size: 14 residues. Germline V gives CDR1 DFQATT, CDR2 SNEGSKA (reference sequence). The CDR3 sequence: CSANPGVNTGELFF. In DNA form, the CDR3 reads TGCAGTGCGAACCCGGGAGTTAACACCGGGGAGCTGTTTTTT.

Here the CDR3 reads CASSPGGQAFF. CDR3 nucleotide sequence: TGTGCCAGCAGCCCGGGCGGCCAAGCTTTCTTT. The rearrangement links TRBV7-8 to TRBJ1-1; D is unresolved. The CDR3 sequence is 11 residues long. From germline, CDR1 is SGHVS and CDR2 FQNEAQ. The V and J ends lost 5 bases and 9 bases respectively, with 10 bases between them. Combining the CDR3 with reference TRBV7-8 and TRBJ1-1 gives the whole variable domain GAGVSQSPRYKVAKRGQDVALRCDPISGHVSLFWYQQALGQGPEFLTYFQNEAQLDKSGLPSDRFFAERPEGSVSTLKIQRTQQEDSAVYLCASSPGGQAFFGQGTRLTVV.

This clonotype was seen a single time. This chain connects TRBV9 to TRBJ1-2, with TRBD1 identical over 10 bases. V was pared by 5 bases and J by 7 bases, with 11 bases of the junction left unmatched. CDR3 size: 15 residues. CDR1 is SGDLS, CDR2 YYNGEE, per germline. For the CDR3, the DNA is TGTGCCAGCAGTTCTCCTTGGGGACAGGGGTCTGGCTACACCTTC. Translated, it gives CASSSPWGQGSGYTF.

In this sample, this clonotype turned up many times. V usage is TRBV7-9 and J usage is TRBJ2-7, with D perhaps given as TRBD1 or TRBD2 (6 bases each). Germline V gene lookup returns CDR1 SEHNR and CDR2 FQNEAQ (reference sequence). V lost 5 bases, J lost 4 bases, and 18 bases lay in between. This CDR3 region has 15 residues. The CDR3 DNA reads as TGTGCCAGCAGCCCCGGGAGCCAGGGGCGGTACGAGCAGTACTTC. Its translation is CASSPGSQGRYEQYF. Full variable domain (remainder filled in from reference TRBV7-9 and TRBJ2-7): DTGVSQNPRHKITKRGQNVTFRCDPISEHNRLYWYRQTLGQGPEFLTYFQNEAQLEKSRLLSDRFSAERPKGSFSTLEIQRTEQGDSAMYLCASSPGSQGRYEQYFGPGTRLTVT.

This clonotype was found a few times. The CDR3 DNA sequence: TGTGCCAGCAGCTTGGTTTCGGGGGGCCGCGAAAAACTGTTTTTT. This translates into CASSLVSGGREKLFF. This sequence joins TRBV11-2 and TRBJ1-4; D is possibly TRBD1 (6 bases). The CDR3 contains 15 residues. Germline V gene sequence: CDR1 SGHAT, CDR2 FQNNGV. The V end was cut by 3 bases, the J end by 8 bases, with 16 bases between. The full variable domain, in which reference TRBV11-2 and TRBJ1-4 provide the parts outside the CDR3, is EAGVAQSPRYKIIEKRQSVAFWCNPISGHATLYWYQQILGQGPKLLIQFQNNGVVDDSQLPKDRFSAERLKGVDSTLKIQPAKLEDSAVYLCASSLVSGGREKLFFGSGTQLSVL.

The chain recombines TRBV29-1 with TRBJ1-2, with D tentatively TRBD1 (6 bases). CDR1 and CDR2 from the germline V gene are SQVTM and ANQGSEA. This CDR3 has 16 residues. CDR3 residues: CQTREVGEGVGYGYTF. The CDR3 DNA follows: TGCCAAACCCGGGAGGTAGGGGAGGGGGTTGGCTATGGCTACACCTTC.

This clonotype came up a few times. The V and J genes are TRBV11-2 and TRBJ1-2; D call uncertain. The CDR3 is 15 amino acids. V shed 2 bases and J shed 1 base, with 11 bases lying between them. Germline assignment: CDR1 SGHAT and CDR2 FQNNGV. The CDR3 DNA is TGTGCCAGCAGCTTAAGGCTCAGTATTAACTATGGCTACACCTTC. It codes for CASSLRLSINYGYTF.

V usage is TRBV29-1 and J usage is TRBJ1-5, with TRBD1 matching over 9 bases. V was pared by 8 bases and J by 4 bases, with 6 bases of the junction left unmatched. The germline CDR1 and CDR2 sequences are SQVTM and ANQGSEA. The CDR3 is 13 residues long. The CDR3 DNA reads as TGCAGCTTAGTGACAGGGGGGAATCAGCCCCAGCATTTT. This codes for CSLVTGGNQPQHF.

This clonotype came up many times. The CDR3 reads CAISELNQPQHF. The CDR3 DNA sequence: TGTGCCATCAGTGAACTCAATCAGCCCCAGCATTTT. The chain uses TRBV10-3 and TRBJ1-5, with D hard to call. Germline V lookup: CDR1 ENHRY, CDR2 SYGVKD. The CDR3 runs to 12 residues. The germline V and J ends were trimmed by 3 bases and 3 bases, with 3 bases remaining between them.

This clonotype was found many times. The V call is TRBV7-2, the J call TRBJ1-1; D is unresolved. V gave up 5 bases and J gave up 3 bases, with 7 bases separating them. Germline assignment: CDR1 SGHTA and CDR2 FQGNSA. CDR3 length: 12 amino acids. CDR3 in DNA: TGTGCCAGCAGCCAAGACCACACTGAAGCTTTCTTT. Translating gives CASSQDHTEAFF. Supplemented by reference TRBV7-2 and TRBJ1-1, the full variable domain reads GAGVSQSPSNKVTEKGKDVELRCDPISGHTALYWYRQSLGQGLEFLIYFQGNSAPDKSGLPSDRFSAERTGGSVSTLTIQRTQQEDSAVYLCASSQDHTEAFFGQGTRLTVV.

The sample holds one count of this clonotype. This rearrangement joins TRBV7-8 to TRBJ2-7; TRBD2 aligns across 10 bases. J was trimmed by 3 bases and V by 4 bases; bases with no gene match: 6. In germline, CDR1 is SGHVS, CDR2 FQNEAQ. The CDR3 runs to 15 residues. The CDR3 DNA sequence: TGTGCCAGCAGCTACGGGGGACTAGCGATCTACGAGCAGTACTTC. It codes for CASSYGGLAIYEQYF. Combining the CDR3 with reference TRBV7-8 and TRBJ2-7 gives the whole variable domain GAGVSQSPRYKVAKRGQDVALRCDPISGHVSLFWYQQALGQGPEFLTYFQNEAQLDKSGLPSDRFFAERPEGSVSTLKIQRTQQEDSAVYLCASSYGGLAIYEQYFGPGTRLTVT.

The CDR3 spells CASSPFGANQPQHF. As DNA, the CDR3 is TGTGCCAGCAGTCCTTTCGGGGCCAATCAGCCCCAGCATTTT. The V gene is TRBV6-5, the J gene TRBJ1-5, with a tentative D call TRBD1 (5 bases). Germline CDR1 reads MNHEY; CDR2 reads SVGAGI. This CDR3 region has 14 residues. The ends were cut back, 5 bases at V and 3 bases at J, with 11 bases in the middle.

The table lists this clonotype with a few counts. The gene calls are TRBV14 and TRBJ2-7; 9 bases map to TRBD1. The CDR3 has 13 amino acids. Germline V gene lookup returns CDR1 SGHDN and CDR2 FVKESK. After removal of 4 bases from V and 7 bases from J, the junction contained 5 bases not matched to a gene. DNA for the CDR3: TGTGCCAGCAGCCGAGGGACAGGGAGTGAGCAGTACTTC. Its protein product is CASSRGTGSEQYF.

This clonotype has a count of ten or more. V and J are TRBV29-1 and TRBJ2-5; a possible D gene is TRBD2 (5 bases). CDR3 length: 12 residues. Germline V gene data show CDR1 as SQVTM and CDR2 as ANQGSEA. The V gene lost 5 bases and the J gene lost 2 bases, with 9 bases spanning the gap. CDR3 loop: CSVSRGQETQYF. The CDR3 nucleotides are TGCAGCGTTAGCCGGGGTCAAGAGACCCAGTACTTC.

The genes are TRBV19 and TRBJ2-6; 11 bases align to TRBD1. This CDR3 spans 19 amino acids. V was clipped by 5 bases and J by 0 bases; unmatched bases: 9. Germline V CDR1 and CDR2: LNHDA, SQIVND (reference sequence). The CDR3 DNA is TGTGCCAGTAGTCGGGGGACAGGGGGAATCCTCTCTGGGGCCAACGTCCTGACTTTC. Its translation: CASSRGTGGILSGANVLTF.